These T cell receptor beta chains were read from a single sample in a study of OX40 agonist ivuxolimab in advanced cancers. Some clones are missing from TCRdb's copy, which holds only in-frame ones; the method was immunoSEQ multiplex PCR. The sample has some 83,000 clones; 65% to 90% are singletons. The specimen comprised CD4+ or CD8+ T cells sorted from blood, sampled in a trial of the OX40 agonist ivuxolimab. These receptors were obtained from an adult with an advanced solid tumor such as melanoma, head and neck, liver or kidney cancer. The CDR3 runs from the conserved cysteine through the conserved F or W. The D gene is left open where the match is weak. Expanded clones are given a class, and other clones once, few, many or no size at all.

TRBJ2-7 | NA | NA | TRBV7-3 | CASSLEMGEQYF | TGTGCCAGCAGCCTGGAGATGGGCGAGCAGTACTTC
TRBJ2-3 | NA | NA | TRBV11-3 | CASSLRRGPTDTQYF | TGTGCCAGCAGCTTACGGCGGGGGCCCACAGATACGCAGTATTTT
TRBJ2-2 | NA | few | TRBV9 | CASSVGNTGELFF | TGTGCCAGCAGCGTGGGGAACACCGGGGAGCTGTTTTTT
TRBJ1-6 | TRBD1 | NA | TRBV7-9 | CASSPGTGGSPLHF | TGTGCCAGCAGCCCCGGGACAGGGGGCTCACCCCTCCACTTT
TRBJ2-3 | NA | NA | TRBV29-1 | CSVQEGTRTDTQYF | TGCAGCGTTCAAGAGGGAACCCGCACAGATACGCAGTATTTT
TRBJ1-1 | TRBD1 | NA | TRBV5-1 | CASQYSYRGGWNTEAFF | TGCGCCAGCCAATATTCGTACAGGGGAGGGTGGAACACTGAAGCTTTCTTT
TRBJ2-5 | NA | NA | TRBV6-1 | CASSVRRSEETQYF | TGTGCCAGCAGTGTTCGGCGTAGCGAAGAGACCCAGTACTTC
TRBJ1-1 | NA | NA | TRBV5-1 | CASSPLQGLGGTEAFF | TGCGCCAGCAGCCCCTTACAGGGACTGGGGGGCACTGAAGCTTTCTTT
TRBJ2-6 | NA | NA | TRBV10-3 | CAISDPTGFSGANVLTF | TGTGCCATCAGTGATCCTACAGGGTTCTCTGGGGCCAACGTCCTGACTTTC
TRBJ2-7 | NA | once | TRBV11-2 | CASSLVGHYEQYF | TGTGCCAGCAGCTTAGTAGGGCACTACGAGCAGTACTTC
TRBJ2-5 | NA | once | TRBV15 | CATSRWPLDTETQYF | TGTGCCACCAGCAGATGGCCGCTGGACACGGAGACCCAGTACTTC
TRBJ1-3 | NA | NA | TRBV28 | CASLGLGNTIYF | TGTGCCAGTTTGGGTTTGGGAAACACCATATATTTT
TRBJ2-1 | NA | NA | TRBV15 | CATSRDWAGEQFF | TGTGCCACCAGCAGAGATTGGGCGGGCGAGCAGTTCTTC
TRBJ2-5 | NA | NA | TRBV7-3 | CASSLDRAQETQYF | TGTGCCAGCAGCTTGGATCGGGCTCAAGAGACCCAGTACTTC
TRBJ2-5 | NA | NA | TRBV11-2 | CASSRGETQYF | TGTGCCAGCAGCCGCGGGGAGACCCAGTACTTC
TRBJ2-3 | NA | NA | TRBV4-2 | CASSQVAQGGTDTQYF | TGTGCCAGCAGCCAAGTGGCACAGGGGGGGACAGATACGCAGTATTTT
TRBJ1-1 | NA | NA | TRBV15 | CATSREPRVNTEAFF | TGTGCCACCAGCAGGGAGCCCCGGGTGAACACTGAAGCTTTCTTT
TRBJ1-1 | NA | NA | TRBV30 | CAWSVFGVTEAFF | TGTGCCTGGAGTGTATTCGGGGTTACTGAAGCTTTCTTT
TRBJ1-5 | NA | NA | TRBV29-1 | CSVVVTENQPQHF | TGCAGCGTTGTAGTGACAGAGAATCAGCCCCAGCATTTT
TRBJ2-1 | NA | NA | TRBV18 | CASTHGRVGDNEQFF | TGTGCCAGCACTCATGGCAGGGTTGGGGACAATGAGCAGTTCTTC
TRBJ2-3 | TRBD2 | few | TRBV7-2 | CASSLQAGFFTDTQYF | TGTGCCAGCAGCTTACAAGCGGGGTTCTTCACAGATACGCAGTATTTT
TRBJ2-3 | NA | once | TRBV19 | CASSTSWRGTQYF | TGTGCCAGTAGTACGTCGTGGCGGGGTACGCAGTATTTT
TRBJ2-1 | NA | NA | TRBV29-1 | CSVERTYNEQFF | TGCAGCGTGGAGAGGACCTACAATGAGCAGTTCTTC
TRBJ1-5 | NA | NA | TRBV6-1 | CASLERGNQPQHF | TGTGCCAGCCTCGAAAGGGGGAATCAGCCCCAGCATTTT
TRBJ2-3 | TRBD2 | NA | TRBV6-1 | CASRRLAGSTDTQYF | TGTGCCAGCAGACGACTAGCGGGAAGCACAGATACGCAGTATTTT